A selection of T cell receptor beta chains follows, all from one sample in a study of CXCR3-negative and CXCR3-positive naive CD8 T cells. No DNA is given; TCRdb re-called the 5' RACE reads and lists each CDR3 protein once. This sample's table reports about 150,000 distinct CDR3 sequences. The sequenced sample was naive CXCR3+ CD8+ T cells from blood. These receptors were taken from a human donor in good health. Some clones in this sample may be carry-over from other donors' samples. Both conserved end residues are part of each CDR3. The order of the fields is V gene, CDR3 length, J gene, CDR3 protein.

TRBV5-5	13	TRBJ1-5	CPSSQWRNQPQHF
TRBV5-4	17	TRBJ2-7	CASSHLSTGWSSYEQYF
TRBV14	17	TRBJ2-1	CASSQGLAVFSYNEQFF
TRBV7-9	14	TRBJ1-1	CASSSGQGDTEAFF
TRBV15	14	TRBJ1-4	CATARGSTNEKLFF
TRBV7-9	13	TRBJ1-1	CASGTSMNTEAFF
TRBV7-6	14	TRBJ2-5	CASSFAANQETQYF
TRBV6-5	16	TRBJ1-1	CASSYSVGIVTTEAFF
TRBV28	16	TRBJ2-7	CASSSPTRTGGYEQYF
TRBV2	15	TRBJ2-1	CASSEPGMLFNEQFF
TRBV6-5	17	TRBJ2-3	CASSYWAGGGRTDTQYF
TRBV10-2	12	TRBJ1-3	CAAQEAGNTIYF
TRBV7-9	15	TRBJ2-1	CASSQGTAAYNEQFF
TRBV28	12	TRBJ2-4	CASSSDKNIQYF
TRBV4-2	15	TRBJ1-1	CASSRDEGLGTEAFF
TRBV7-9	13	TRBJ2-5	CASSERIQETQYF
TRBV11-2	15	TRBJ2-5	CASSFGLRTEETQYF
TRBV4-1	16	TRBJ2-7	CASSQVGAVPSYEQYF
TRBV28	13	TRBJ2-7	CASSFQGAYEQYF
TRBV9	14	TRBJ2-3	CASTVAGGSDTQYF
TRBV18	13	TRBJ2-1	CASSEERFDEQFF
TRBV20-1	14	TRBJ2-5	CSARDRGWGETQYF
TRBV21-1	17	TRBJ2-3	CASSPKVRGASTGTQYF
TRBV20-1	11	TRBJ2-1	CSAPRGNEQFF
TRBV25-1	14	TRBJ2-3	CASSSDRGLDTQYF
TRBV11-2	16	TRBJ2-3	CASSYGVLLDSDTQYF
TRBV19	15	TRBJ2-7	CASSIFAGQSYEQYF
TRBV10-3	15	TRBJ2-2	CAISEATLETGELFF
TRBV7-9	11	TRBJ2-7	CASGPHGEQYF
TRBV21-1	17	TRBJ2-5	CASSKVGGLSYQETQYF
TRBV4-3	14	TRBJ1-1	CASSQDDRGSEAFF
TRBV7-9	15	TRBJ2-1	CASTPPAARVYEQFF
TRBV4-2	14	TRBJ2-2	CASSQDGWAGELFF
TRBV4-3	14	TRBJ2-7	CASSPGTSGYEQYF
TRBV5-6	18	TRBJ2-2	CASSIWLRGGLNTGELFF
TRBV10-3	15	TRBJ2-7	CAISPTGTGSYEQYF
TRBV5-5	14	TRBJ2-3	CASSPPEALDTQYF
TRBV23-1	21	TRBJ1-1	CASSHEPGQGVTQNGSTEAFF
TRBV6-5	16	TRBJ2-7	CASSYSGDGGSYEQYF
TRBV20-1	15	TRBJ2-7	CSARARDYRHYEQYF
TRBV7-8	14	TRBJ2-7	CASSSPGLPYEQYF
TRBV7-6	15	TRBJ2-1	CASSETGTPYNEQFF
TRBV7-9	15	TRBJ2-1	CASSLQGSPYNEQFF
TRBV29-1	16	TRBJ2-1	CSVEGQGGATDNEQFF
TRBV7-9	14	TRBJ2-3	CASSFSGTADTQYF
TRBV2	14	TRBJ2-7	CASSLGPTPYEQYF
TRBV14	17	TRBJ1-4	CASSRDYVRSDGEKLFF
TRBV9	15	TRBJ2-1	CASRPGIGGVDEQFF
TRBV7-9	16	TRBJ2-5	CASRPTQESYQETQYF
TRBV7-9	18	TRBJ1-2	CASTSLPPGTASNYGYTF